The 21 T cell receptor beta chains below come from one sample, sequenced in a study of T cell repertoires and HLA-DP antigens. TCRdb's copy holds only in-frame clones and misses some; the assay was immunoSEQ multiplex PCR. The table lists roughly 120,000 clones, more than 85% of them singletons, with 0.25% to 0.3% in the top ten. No antigen has been assigned to these receptors. The specimen sequenced was CD4+ T cells from PBMCs. These receptor sequences come from a young woman in good health and CMV-seronegative.

The chain links TRBV9 to TRBJ2-1; D is undetermined. Trimming took off 1 base at V and 7 bases at J, with 6 bases between the two ends. Per germline, CDR1 SGDLS and CDR2 YYNGEE. The CDR3 length is 12 residues. The CDR3 sequence is CASSVLFNEQFF. CDR3 nucleotide sequence: TGTGCCAGCAGCGTATTATTTAATGAGCAGTTCTTC. The variable domain in full, completed from reference TRBV9 and TRBJ2-1, reads DSGVTQTPKHLITATGQRVTLRCSPRSGDLSVYWYQQSLDQGLQFLIQYYNGEERAKGNILERFSAQQFPDLHSELNLSSLELGDSALYFCASSVLFNEQFFGPGTRLTVL.

The chain carries TRBV9 and TRBJ2-3; possibly TRBD2 for D (5 bases). CDR1 is SGDLS and CDR2 is YYNGEE in the germline V gene. V was clipped by 1 base and J by 2 bases, with 14 bases between them. The CDR3 runs to 16 residues. CDR3 protein: CASSVLPGRATDTQYF. CDR3 sequence (DNA): TGTGCCAGCAGCGTACTCCCTGGGAGAGCCACAGATACGCAGTATTTT.

The chain is built from TRBV10-2 and TRBJ2-5; 7 bases line up with TRBD2. V shed 10 bases and J 5 bases; nucleotides not matched to a gene: 7. This CDR3 has 12 amino acids. From germline, CDR1 is WSHSY and CDR2 SAAADI. This CDR3 is CAISLGGETQYF. CDR3 bases: TGCGCCATCTCCCTGGGGGGGGAGACCCAGTACTTC.

V usage is TRBV7-2 and J usage is TRBJ2-4; D possibly uses TRBD1 or TRBD2 (6 bases each). Germline loops: CDR1 SGHTA, CDR2 FQGNSA. Trimming removed 1 base from V and 0 bases from J, with 19 bases in between. CDR3 length equals 19 residues. The CDR3 loop is CASSLGLGGLLLAKNIQYF. The CDR3 DNA sequence: TGTGCCAGCAGCTTAGGGTTAGGGGGGCTTTTACTAGCCAAAAACATTCAGTACTTC.

J is TRBJ2-5 and V is TRBV5-6; 12 bases map to TRBD2. The CDR3 sequence is 15 residues long. Per the germline V gene, CDR1 is SGHDT and CDR2 is YYEEEE. V lost 1 base, J lost 2 bases, and 0 bases stayed unmatched. The CDR3 here is CASSLLAGGQETQYF. The CDR3 DNA follows: TGTGCCAGCAGCTTGCTAGCGGGAGGGCAAGAGACCCAGTACTTC.

The rearrangement uses TRBV9 and TRBJ1-4; D gene ambiguous. The CDR3 is made up of 16 amino acids. Germline V gene sequence: CDR1 SGDLS, CDR2 YYNGEE. V lost 0 bases to trimming and J lost 3 bases, with 12 bases between them. The DNA for the CDR3 is TGTGCCAGCAGCGTAGCAGTAGGGCTACCTAATGAAAAACTGTTTTTT. This gives the protein CASSVAVGLPNEKLFF. Using reference TRBV9 and TRBJ1-4 for the parts outside the CDR3, the full variable domain is DSGVTQTPKHLITATGQRVTLRCSPRSGDLSVYWYQQSLDQGLQFLIQYYNGEERAKGNILERFSAQQFPDLHSELNLSSLELGDSALYFCASSVAVGLPNEKLFFGSGTQLSVL.

This clone was seen just once. The chain recombines TRBV29-1 with TRBJ2-3; possible D gene TRBD1, 7 bases. Germline CDR1 SQVTM, CDR2 ANQGSEA. Trimming pared 0 bases from V and 2 bases from J, leaving 18 bases between. CDR3 length: 17 amino acids. CDR3 DNA sequence: TGCAGCGTTGAAGATCAGGGGGGCAGCTACCTCACAGATACGCAGTATTTT. Its translation: CSVEDQGGSYLTDTQYF.

The rearrangement uses TRBV19 and TRBJ2-3; 7 nucleotides line up with TRBD1. V was clipped by 4 bases and J by 0 bases; unmatched bases: 7. Germline CDR1 and CDR2: LNHDA and SQIVND (reference sequence). This CDR3 contains 16 residues. The chain's CDR3 is CASSTLRGISTDTQYF. The CDR3 DNA is TGTGCCAGTAGTACTCTCAGGGGGATTAGCACAGATACGCAGTATTTT.

The rearrangement joins TRBV5-1 to TRBJ1-2; D is uncertain. Germline V CDR1 and CDR2: SGHRS, YFSETQ. The CDR3 sequence is 13 residues long. V lost 2 bases, J lost 3 bases, and 8 bases lay in between. The CDR3 region is CASSFDGDYGYTF. The CDR3 region has the DNA TGCGCCAGCAGCTTTGACGGGGACTATGGCTACACCTTC.

This rearrangement joins TRBV19 to TRBJ2-3; D remains ambiguous. The CDR3 length is 12 residues. V lost 7 bases and J lost 5, with 10 bases in between. CDR1 is LNHDA, CDR2 SQIVND, per germline (reference sequence). CDR3 region: CASIHLVDTQYF. The CDR3 DNA is TGTGCCAGTATTCACCTCGTAGATACGCAGTATTTT. The full variable domain, in which reference TRBV19 and TRBJ2-3 provide the parts outside the CDR3, is DGGITQSPKYLFRKEGQNVTLSCEQNLNHDAMYWYRQDPGQGLRLIYYSQIVNDFQKGDIAEGYSVSREKKESFPLTVTSAQKNPTAFYLCASIHLVDTQYFGPGTRLTVL.

J is TRBJ2-2 and V is TRBV7-2; D possibly corresponds to TRBD1 (5 bases). Germline CDR1 and CDR2: SGHTA and FQGNSA. The CDR3 is 14 amino acids. V gave up 7 bases and J gave up 3 bases, with 12 bases separating them. CDR3 coding DNA: TGTGCCAGCACCCTCTTGGGGCACACCGGGGAGCTGTTTTTT. Residues: CASTLLGHTGELFF.

The V gene is TRBV29-1, the J gene TRBJ1-4; D ambiguous. V was cut by 5 bases and J by 0 bases, with 13 bases left in between. This CDR3 is built from 15 residues. Germline assignment: CDR1 SQVTM and CDR2 ANQGSEA. The CDR3 coding sequence is TGCAGCGTTCCCGGGAACCATGCAACTAATGAAAAACTGTTTTTT. This gives the protein CSVPGNHATNEKLFF.

The V call is TRBV9, the J call TRBJ2-1; 14 positions match TRBD2. The CDR3 totals 18 residues. V lost 3 bases to trimming and J lost 9 bases; unmatched junction nucleotides: 14. Germline V CDR1 and CDR2: SGDLS, YYNGEE. Here the CDR3 DNA reads TGTGCCAGCAGCGACCGTGAGACTAGCGGGAGGGCCCTTTCTGAGCAGTTCTTC. This codes for CASSDRETSGRALSEQFF.

The chain joins TRBV27 to TRBJ1-2; TRBD1 is a possible D gene (5 bases). V was trimmed by 6 bases and J by 0 bases, leaving 14 bases between them. Germline V lookup: CDR1 MNHEY, CDR2 SMNVEV (reference sequence). The CDR3 is made up of 15 amino acids. CDR3 in amino acids: CASRTAGGANYGYTF. In DNA, the CDR3 is TGTGCCAGCAGAACGGCGGGGGGGGCTAACTATGGCTACACCTTC.

The chain's CDR3 is CASSVRQGGTGELFF. DNA of the CDR3: TGTGCCAGCAGCGTAAGGCAGGGGGGAACCGGGGAGCTGTTTTTT. The chain joins TRBV9 to TRBJ2-2, with D perhaps TRBD1 (7 bases). CDR3 length equals 15 residues. The germline V gene encodes CDR1 SGDLS and CDR2 YYNGEE. With 1 base removed from V and 5 bases from J, the gap between germline ends came to 12 bases. Using reference TRBV9 and TRBJ2-2 for the parts outside the CDR3, the full variable domain is DSGVTQTPKHLITATGQRVTLRCSPRSGDLSVYWYQQSLDQGLQFLIQYYNGEERAKGNILERFSAQQFPDLHSELNLSSLELGDSALYFCASSVRQGGTGELFFGEGSRLTVL.

This sequence joins TRBV9 and TRBJ1-4; 7 bases fit TRBD1. Germline assignment: CDR1 SGDLS and CDR2 YYNGEE. The junction had 4 bases not matched to a gene; V was cut back by 0 bases and J by 5 bases. This CDR3 region has 15 residues. The CDR3 protein is CASSVEGGLNEKLFF. DNA for the CDR3: TGTGCCAGCAGCGTAGAAGGGGGCTTAAATGAAAAACTGTTTTTT.

Here the CDR3 DNA reads TGTGCCAGCAGCTTTGGATCCACAGATACGCAGTATTTT. Protein sequence: CASSFGSTDTQYF. The V and J genes are TRBV11-3 and TRBJ2-3; unclear D gene. V lost 3 bases and J 2 bases, leaving 6 bases between the germline ends. Germline lookup yields CDR1 SGHNT and CDR2 YENEEA. The CDR3 extends over 13 amino acids.

The rearrangement links TRBV28 to TRBJ2-5; 10 bases align to TRBD2. Trimming took 3 bases from V and 4 from J; bases not matched to a gene: 8. Germline V CDR1 and CDR2: MDHEN, SYDVKM. This CDR3 spans 16 amino acids. The CDR3 DNA follows: TGTGCCAGCAGTTTTTTCCAAGCGGGAGGGCTAGAGACCCAGTACTTC. Protein sequence: CASSFFQAGGLETQYF.

The J gene is TRBJ1-5, the V gene TRBV5-1, with a tentative D call TRBD1 (6 bases). V lost 0 bases to trimming and J lost 10 bases, with 17 bases between them. The CDR3 runs to 15 residues. Germline V gives CDR1 SGHRS, CDR2 YFSETQ. The CDR3 region is CASSLVPQGGLPQHF. CDR3 bases: TGCGCCAGCAGCTTGGTCCCACAGGGTGGGTTACCCCAGCATTTT.

This sequence joins TRBV14 and TRBJ2-5, with TRBD1 matching over 9 bases. Germline V gene lookup returns CDR1 SGHDN and CDR2 FVKESK. The CDR3 covers 19 residues. V shed 2 bases and J 4 bases; nucleotides not matched to a gene: 17. In DNA form, the CDR3 reads TGTGCCAGCAGCCAAACCCGGGACAGGGAAAACCGCTTGAGAGAGACCCAGTACTTC. Protein sequence: CASSQTRDRENRLRETQYF.

This clone was recorded once. The chain is built from TRBV5-4 and TRBJ1-4; tentatively, D is TRBD1 (6 bases). The CDR3 covers 14 residues. V lost 5 bases, J lost 8 bases, and 16 bases lay in between. In germline, CDR1 is SGHNT, CDR2 YYREEE (reference sequence). Written as DNA, the CDR3 is TGTGCCAGCAGGAAGACAGGTGGAGAAGAAAAACTGTTTTTT. This gives the protein CASRKTGGEEKLFF.